This T cell receptor beta chain was documented in a study of CD8 T cells in Susac syndrome. The patients who served as multiple sclerosis controls were treatment-naive and had stable or active relapsing-remitting disease that fulfilled the revised McDonald criteria. Reverse transcription used 0.5 to 1 ug RNA and random hexamers. The immunoSEQ assay covered 54 Vbeta and 13 Jbeta segments for CDR3. TCRdb reanalysed the immunoSEQ multiplex PCR reads using MiXCR and keeps one entry per CDR3 protein. The data show about 150,000 distinct CDR3 sequences, around 95% seen once. The CDR3 spans 15 residues. Germline CDR1 reads LGHDT; CDR2 reads YNNKEL (reference sequence). Losses at the gene ends were 4 bases for V and 8 bases for J; bases not matched to a gene: 10.

This receptor was taken from a human donor with multiple sclerosis. The sequencing sample was made of CD4+ T cells from PBMCs. This chain joins TRBV3-1 and TRBJ2-3; TRBD2 aligns across 9 bases. This chain's CDR3 is CASSRASGARGTQYF. The CDR3 DNA reads TGTGCCAGCAGCCGAGCTAGCGGGGCTCGGGGTACGCAGTATTTT.